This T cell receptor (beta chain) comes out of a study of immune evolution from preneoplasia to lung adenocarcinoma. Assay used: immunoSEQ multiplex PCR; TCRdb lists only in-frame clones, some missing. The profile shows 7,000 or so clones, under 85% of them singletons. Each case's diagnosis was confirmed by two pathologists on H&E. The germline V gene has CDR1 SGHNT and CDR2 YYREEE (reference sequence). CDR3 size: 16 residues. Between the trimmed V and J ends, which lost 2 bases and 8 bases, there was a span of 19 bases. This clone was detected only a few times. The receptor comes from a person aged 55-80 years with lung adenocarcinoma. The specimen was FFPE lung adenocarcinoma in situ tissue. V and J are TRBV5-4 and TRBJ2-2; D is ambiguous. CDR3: CASSFGPRASTGELFF. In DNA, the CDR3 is TGTGCCAGCAGCTTCGGACCTCGGGCCTCCACGGGGGAGCTGTTTTTT.